This is a list of T cell receptor beta chains from one sample in a study of T-cell reconstitution after alpha-beta-depleted transplantation in children. TCRdb ran MiXCR on the PCR reads and lists one entry per CDR3 protein. Of approximately 400,000 distinct CDR3 sequences detected, approximately 11% appear once; the ten largest clones hold 4.5% to 7%. The specimen was PBMCs from the stem cell graft donor, collected from the stem cell graft. The source is a human donor who donated a stem cell graft to a child with acute myeloid leukemia. Both conserved end residues are part of each CDR3. A D gene is named only where the DNA matches it firmly. A row's size may be missing; if present it is once, few, many or a size class.

v_gene	j_gene	d_gene	abundance	CDR3nt	CDR3aa
TRBV29-1	TRBJ2-3	TRBD2	many	TGCAGCGTTTCAAGCGGGAGGGGGGATACGCAGTATTTT	CSVSSGRGDTQYF
TRBV10-2	TRBJ2-3	-	-	TGCGCCAGCACCGGTGGGGGTCGAGATACGCAGTATTTT	CASTGGGRDTQYF
TRBV7-2	TRBJ2-2	-	many	TGTGCCAGCAGCTTAGGCCAGGCCACCGGGGAGCTGTTTTTT	CASSLGQATGELFF
TRBV12-3/TRBV12-4	TRBJ1-2	TRBD1	few	TGTGCCAGCAAAGGGACAGGGGGCGGGTATGGCTACACCTTC	CASKGTGGGYGYTF
TRBV12-3/TRBV12-4	TRBJ2-2	TRBD2	many	TGTGCCAGCAGCCGTATAGCGGGAGGGCCCGTCGGGGAGCTGTTTTTT	CASSRIAGGPVGELFF
TRBV6-1	TRBJ2-1	-	-	TGTGCCAGCAGTGAATCCGCTGGGGGGTCCTACAATGAGCAGTTCTTC	CASSESAGGSYNEQFF
TRBV5-1	TRBJ2-4	TRBD1	-	TGCGCCAGCAGTCGAATTAACAGGGGGCTCAACATTCAGTACTTC	CASSRINRGLNIQYF
TRBV29-1	TRBJ2-1	TRBD1	many	TGCAGCGTTGATCTTCCGACAGGGGCAAATGAGCAGTTCTTC	CSVDLPTGANEQFF
TRBV5-1	TRBJ2-2	-	-	TGCGCCAGCAGCTTGGTCAGGGCGAACACCGGGGAGCTGTTTTTT	CASSLVRANTGELFF
TRBV5-1	TRBJ2-2	-	few	TGCGCCAGCAGGGGTCATCAGGGGCTAAACGGGGAGCTGTTTTTT	CASRGHQGLNGELFF
TRBV12-3/TRBV12-4	TRBJ1-2	TRBD1	-	TGTGCCAGCAGTTTGGGGGACAGACACTTTAACTATGGCTACACCTTC	CASSLGDRHFNYGYTF
TRBV20-1	TRBJ2-3	-	-	TGCAGTGCTAGGGACCCCTCAGGAGCAGATACGCAGTATTTT	CSARDPSGADTQYF
TRBV12-3/TRBV12-4	TRBJ1-1	-	few	TGTGCCAGCAGTTTATTAATGGGACAGAACACTGAAGCTTTCTTT	CASSLLMGQNTEAFF
TRBV2	TRBJ1-6	-	-	TGTGCCAGCAGTGGTCCCGAGGGCGAGTCACCCCTCCACTTT	CASSGPEGESPLHF
TRBV5-1	TRBJ2-7	-	many	TGCGCCAGCAGGTCTACAGGGAACTCCTACGAGCAGTACTTC	CASRSTGNSYEQYF
TRBV10-2	TRBJ2-6	-	many	TGCGCCAGCAGTGAAACATTTGCGGCTGGGGCCAACGTCCTGACTTTC	CASSETFAAGANVLTF
TRBV20-1	TRBJ2-5	-	many	TGCAGTGCCGAATTTACACCGGGGGAGACCCAGTACTTC	CSAEFTPGETQYF
TRBV20-1	TRBJ2-1	-	-	TGCAGTGCTATAGCAGTACTTCTAGGGGAGCAGTTCTTC	CSAIAVLLGEQFF
TRBV7-2	TRBJ2-1	-	many	TGTGCCAGCAGCCCACCAAGTCTAGGGGGTGAGCAGTTCTTC	CASSPPSLGGEQFF
TRBV12-3/TRBV12-4	TRBJ2-3	-	-	TGTGCCAGCAGTCCTCGGGCGACCCCATTTACGCAGTATTTT	CASSPRATPFTQYF
TRBV7-2	TRBJ2-1	-	many	TGTGCCAGCAGCTGGGGACAAGCGCTCAATGAGCAGTTCTTC	CASSWGQALNEQFF
TRBV20-1	TRBJ1-1	-	-	TGCAGTGCTACCAAGAGGGGAGGAGGACTTGAAGCTTTCTTT	CSATKRGGGLEAFF
TRBV9	TRBJ1-1	-	once	TGTGCCAGCAGCCCCAGGACGGGTGAGATGAACACTGAAGCTTTCTTT	CASSPRTGEMNTEAFF
TRBV20-1	TRBJ2-1	-	-	TGCAGTGCCCCGGCTATCACGGGCTACAATGAGCAGTTCTTC	CSAPAITGYNEQFF
TRBV5-1	TRBJ2-3	-	few	TGCGCCAGCAGCGCCACCGGGACACTACCGTTCACAGATACGCAGTATTTT	CASSATGTLPFTDTQYF
TRBV6-2/TRBV6-3	TRBJ1-5	-	few	TGTGCCAGCACCGGGTTCGGGCCCAGCGTCAGTCCCCAGCATTTT	CASTGFGPSVSPQHF
TRBV7-2	TRBJ2-3	TRBD2	many	TGTGCCAGCAGCTTTCAGAGTACTAGCGGGGGGTTGTGGGTGCAGTATTTT	CASSFQSTSGGLWVQYF